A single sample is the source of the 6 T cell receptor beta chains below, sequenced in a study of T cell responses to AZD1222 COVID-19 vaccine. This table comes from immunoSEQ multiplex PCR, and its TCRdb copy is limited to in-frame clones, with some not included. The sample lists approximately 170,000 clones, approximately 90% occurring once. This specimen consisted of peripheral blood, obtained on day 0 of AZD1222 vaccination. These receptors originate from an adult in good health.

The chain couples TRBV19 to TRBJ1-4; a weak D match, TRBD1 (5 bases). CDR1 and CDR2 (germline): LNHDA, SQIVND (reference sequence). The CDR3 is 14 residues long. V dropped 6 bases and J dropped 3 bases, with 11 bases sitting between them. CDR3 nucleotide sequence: TGTGCCAGTAGGCCGGGACGATCTAATGAAAAACTGTTTTTT. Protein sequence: CASRPGRSNEKLFF. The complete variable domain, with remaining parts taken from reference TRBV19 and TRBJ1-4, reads DGGITQSPKYLFRKEGQNVTLSCEQNLNHDAMYWYRQDPGQGLRLIYYSQIVNDFQKGDIAEGYSVSREKKESFPLTVTSAQKNPTAFYLCASRPGRSNEKLFFGSGTQLSVL.

The CDR3 loop reads CASMEALSSYNSPLHF. DNA of the CDR3: TGTGCCAGCATGGAGGCTCTTAGCTCCTATAATTCACCCCTCCACTTT. This chain joins TRBV2 and TRBJ1-6; D is ambiguous. The CDR3 contains 16 residues. Trimming took 7 bases from V and 0 from J, leaving 13 bases between them. Germline V lookup: CDR1 SNHLY, CDR2 FYNNEI.

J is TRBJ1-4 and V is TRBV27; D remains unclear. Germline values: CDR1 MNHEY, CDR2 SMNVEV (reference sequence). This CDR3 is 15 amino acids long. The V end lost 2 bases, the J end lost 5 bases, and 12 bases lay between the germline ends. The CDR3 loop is CASSLVGSANEKLFF. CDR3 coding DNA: TGTGCCAGCAGTTTAGTTGGGTCAGCGAATGAAAAACTGTTTTTT.

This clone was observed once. The CDR3 sequence is CATSDFQREEHEQYF. CDR3 bases: TGTGCCACCAGTGATTTCCAGCGGGAGGAGCACGAGCAGTACTTC. The chain links TRBV24-1 to TRBJ2-7; 9 nucleotides agree with TRBD2. V shed 1 base, J shed 5 bases, and the junction held 5 bases outside the gene matches. CDR3 length: 15 residues. Germline loops: CDR1 KGHDR, CDR2 SFDVKD.

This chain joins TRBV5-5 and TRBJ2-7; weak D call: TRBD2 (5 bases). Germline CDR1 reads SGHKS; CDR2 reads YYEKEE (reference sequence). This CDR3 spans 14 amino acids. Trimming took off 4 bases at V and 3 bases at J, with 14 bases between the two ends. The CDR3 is CASSENPGVYEQYF. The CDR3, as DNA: TGTGCCAGCAGCGAAAATCCCGGGGTCTACGAGCAGTACTTC.

This chain's CDR3 is CASSQSQGADGYTF. CDR3 nucleotides: TGTGCCAGCAGCCAATCACAGGGGGCCGATGGCTACACCTTC. J is TRBJ1-2 and V is TRBV3-1 (or the pseudogene TRBV3-2), with TRBD1 matching 9 bases. CDR3 length: 14 residues. V shed 2 bases and J 6 bases; nucleotides not matched to a gene: 4. Germline V gene lookup returns CDR1 LGHDT and CDR2 YNNKEL (reference sequence).